Each of the 18 T cell receptor beta chains below was sequenced from the same sample in a study of neoadjuvant anti-PD-1 for oral cavity cancer. Only in-frame clones appear in the TCRdb table, and some are missing; sequencing was by immunoSEQ multiplex PCR. The sample has about 14,000 clones, 71% seen once. The starting material was PBMCs, obtained before nivolumab (anti-PD-1) treatment. The receptor source for this set is a person between 40 and 80 years old with oral cavity squamous cell carcinoma.

This sequence joins TRBV7-9 and TRBJ1-2; D is perhaps TRBD1 (6 bases). V was pared by 1 base and J by 2 bases, with 14 bases between. This CDR3 is built from 16 residues. The germline V gene encodes CDR1 SEHNR and CDR2 FQNEAQ (reference sequence). CDR3 DNA: TGTGCCAGCAGCTTAGATGTCAGGGGCGCGAACTATGGCTACACCTTC. It is translated as CASSLDVRGANYGYTF.

This clone turned up a few times. J is TRBJ1-1 and V is TRBV6-1; D remains ambiguous. This CDR3 is built from 14 residues. Germline-derived CDR1 and CDR2 are MNHNS and SASEGT. V shed 4 bases and J shed 1 base, with 10 bases lying between them. The CDR3 bases are TGTGCCAGCAGTGTGGGCGCGGAGAACACTGAAGCTTTCTTT. Encoded protein: CASSVGAENTEAFF.

The rearrangement joins TRBV25-1 to TRBJ2-2; D gene ambiguous. Germline V lookup: CDR1 MGHDK, CDR2 SYGVNS. The V and J ends lost 6 bases and 0 bases respectively, with 11 bases between them. The CDR3 extends over 15 amino acids. The DNA for the CDR3 is TGTGCCAGCAGCAATGACCAGACGAACACCGGGGAGCTGTTTTTT. It yields the protein CASSNDQTNTGELFF.

This sequence joins TRBV4-1 and TRBJ2-3, with 7 bases identical to TRBD2. The trim removed 0 bases at V and 0 bases at J, leaving 21 bases unmatched. CDR1 MGHRA and CDR2 YSYEKL come from the germline V gene. The CDR3 spans 22 residues. The CDR3: CASSQDPMGLSGIFSSTDTQYF. CDR3 in DNA: TGCGCCAGCAGCCAAGATCCGATGGGACTAAGCGGGATTTTTAGCAGCACAGATACGCAGTATTTT.

Written as DNA, the CDR3 is TGTGCCAGCAGCCCAGGACAGGGGTTAACAGATACGCAGTATTTT. Amino acids: CASSPGQGLTDTQYF. The chain combines TRBV5-5 with TRBJ2-3, with 9 bases that match TRBD1. This CDR3 is 15 amino acids long. The V segment lost 4 bases and the J segment 3 bases; nucleotides outside the gene matches: 6. Per the germline V gene, CDR1 is SGHKS and CDR2 is YYEKEE (reference sequence).

The sample holds a few counts of this clone. The J gene is TRBJ1-5, the V gene TRBV4-1; TRBD1 is a possible D gene (5 bases). V shed 2 bases and J shed 4 bases, with 18 bases lying between them. This CDR3 is built from 17 residues. CDR1 MGHRA and CDR2 YSYEKL come from the germline V gene. CDR3 DNA sequence: TGCGCCAGCAGCCAAACCCCCTCGACAGTTGCAAATCAGCCCCAGCATTTT. Amino acid sequence: CASSQTPSTVANQPQHF.

The gene calls are TRBV5-4 and TRBJ2-1; TRBD2 aligns across 10 bases. Germline V gives CDR1 SGHNT, CDR2 YYREEE (reference sequence). There are 16 residues in the CDR3. Unmatched junction bases numbered 16, after V lost 6 bases and J lost 10 bases. CDR3 DNA sequence: TGTGCCAGCACCCCATCCCGCGCTAGCGGGAGAGGCGAGCAGTTCTTC. It translates to CASTPSRASGRGEQFF.

The chain is built from TRBV20-1 and TRBJ1-2; D gene unclear. The CDR3 has 10 amino acids. Germline CDR1 reads DFQATT; CDR2 reads SNEGSKA (reference sequence). The V end was cut by 6 bases, the J end by 4 bases, with 6 bases between. The DNA for the CDR3 is TGCAGTGCAGAAGGCTATGGCTACACCTTC. Translated, it gives CSAEGYGYTF.

This clone was seen only once. V usage is TRBV5-1 and J usage is TRBJ2-2, with D tentatively TRBD1 (6 bases). CDR1 and CDR2 from the germline V gene are SGHRS and YFSETQ. This CDR3 contains 15 residues. Trimming shortened V by 4 bases and J by 6 bases, and 16 bases separated the two germline ends. CDR3 in amino acids: CASSLWTVSPGELFF. The CDR3 coding sequence is TGCGCCAGCAGCCTCTGGACAGTCAGTCCCGGGGAGCTGTTTTTT.

The chain carries TRBV7-6 and TRBJ2-1, with D uncertain. The V end lost 5 bases, the J end lost 8 bases, and 13 bases lay between the germline ends. This CDR3 spans 13 amino acids. Germline V CDR1 and CDR2: SGHVS, FNYEAQ. CDR3 DNA sequence: TGTGCCAGCAGCCCCGGTCGGCGTGATGAGCAGTTCTTC. Its protein is CASSPGRRDEQFF. The whole variable domain, filled in from reference TRBV7-6 and TRBJ2-1, reads GAGVSQSPRYKVTKRGQDVALRCDPISGHVSLYWYRQALGQGPEFLTYFNYEAQQDKSGLPNDRFSAERPEGSISTLTIQRTEQRDSAMYRCASSPGRRDEQFFGPGTRLTVL.

This sequence joins TRBV5-5 and TRBJ1-4, with D hard to call. Per germline, CDR1 SGHKS and CDR2 YYEKEE (reference sequence). This CDR3 region has 15 residues. Trimming shortened V by 0 bases and J by 8 bases, and 14 bases separated the two germline ends. DNA for the CDR3: TGTGCCAGCAGCTTGGAGGACCCGAGGAGAGAAAAACTGTTTTTT. As protein: CASSLEDPRREKLFF.

The rearrangement joins TRBV11-2 to TRBJ2-1; 10 positions match TRBD1. From germline, CDR1 is SGHAT and CDR2 FQNNGV. V trimming: 5 bases; J trimming: 4 bases; junction bases outside the gene matches: 17. The CDR3 contains 19 residues. This CDR3 is CASSLGIWGTGAGYNEQFF. The CDR3 coding sequence is TGTGCCAGCAGCCTGGGGATATGGGGGACAGGGGCAGGGTACAATGAGCAGTTCTTC.

As concerns this clone: At one end, the junction sequence differs from germline, possibly due to a read error. The V and J genes are TRBV30 and TRBJ1-4; D unresolved. This CDR3 region has 13 residues. Germline assignment: CDR1 GTSNPN and CDR2 SVGIG (reference sequence). The DNA of the CDR3 is TGTGCCTGGAGCATCCCTCCGACTCATGCAATAACATTT. This translates into CAWSIPPTHAITF.

The rearrangement uses TRBV5-1 and TRBJ1-1; D may be TRBD1 (5 bases). The V gene's germline CDR1 is SGHRS and CDR2 YFSETQ. With 3 bases removed from V and 0 bases from J, the gap between germline ends came to 15 bases. The CDR3 loop spans 16 amino acids. Here the CDR3 DNA reads TGCGCCAGCAGCTCCCGTCGGGGGGTGGTGAACACTGAAGCTTTCTTT. Amino acid sequence: CASSSRRGVVNTEAFF.

This clone has just a few counts. This chain connects TRBV10-1 to TRBJ2-2, with 8 bases matching TRBD1. V lost 3 bases to trimming and J lost 5 bases; unmatched junction nucleotides: 17. Looked up from germline, CDR1 is WNHNN and CDR2 is SYGVQD (reference sequence). The CDR3 loop spans 19 amino acids. This CDR3 is CASSDSYRGSKSGTGELFF. The CDR3 coding sequence is TGCGCCAGCAGTGATTCGTACAGGGGGTCGAAAAGTGGGACCGGGGAGCTGTTTTTT.

This chain connects TRBV6-5 to TRBJ1-1; no firm D call. The CDR3 spans 13 residues. With 2 bases removed from V and 4 bases from J, the gap between germline ends came to 8 bases. The germline V gene has CDR1 MNHEY and CDR2 SVGAGI. CDR3 DNA sequence: TGTGCCAGCAGTTACGGGGTAGGCACTGAAGCTTTCTTT. Translating it yields CASSYGVGTEAFF.

The chain couples TRBV5-8 to TRBJ2-3, with 9 positions matching TRBD2. The CDR3 is made up of 16 amino acids. J gave up 4 bases and V 4 bases, and 10 bases lay outside the gene matches. From germline, CDR1 is SGHTS and CDR2 YDEGEE. In DNA form, the CDR3 reads TGTGCCAGCAGCCGTACGGCGGGGGGGCCAGCAGATACGCAGTATTTT. It codes for CASSRTAGGPADTQYF.

V is TRBV28 and J is TRBJ2-3; D is possibly TRBD2 (6 bases). V was cut by 6 bases and J by 7 bases, with 14 bases left in between. The CDR3 is 13 residues long. Germline values: CDR1 MDHEN, CDR2 SYDVKM. The CDR3 is CASSQGLPNTQYF. The CDR3 DNA sequence: TGTGCCAGCAGCCAAGGACTACCTAATACGCAGTATTTT.